One sample yielded the 27 T cell receptor beta chains listed below, sequenced in a study of shared clonotypes between healthy human individuals. Libraries were prepared by immunoSEQ multiplex PCR; TCRdb keeps only in-frame clonotypes and omits some of them. The sample yields some 2 million clones, over 85% seen once. The naive CD8 subset, CD45RO-negative cells positively selected for CCR7, excluded terminally differentiated effector memory CD45RA+ cells. Sequences were obtained from naive CD8+ T cells sorted from blood. The receptor set was obtained from a man aged 18 to 29 in good health.

The chain combines TRBV5-1 with TRBJ2-7; D remains unclear. Germline-derived CDR1 and CDR2 are SGHRS and YFSETQ. This CDR3 comprises 14 residues. Trimming cost V 0 bases and J 0 bases, with 7 bases left between them. The CDR3 coding sequence is TGCGCCAGCAGCTTGGAAGGTCACTCCTACGAGCAGTACTTC. It yields the protein CASSLEGHSYEQYF.

This chain uses TRBV2 with TRBJ2-5; D possibly corresponds to TRBD2 (7 bases). Germline loops: CDR1 SNHLY, CDR2 FYNNEI. The CDR3 has 17 residues. With 4 bases removed from V and 3 bases from J, the gap between germline ends came to 21 bases. The CDR3, as DNA: TGTGCCAGCAGTGCGGGGGCTAGCGGCCCTAGGGAAGAGACCCAGTACTTC. It is translated as CASSAGASGPREETQYF.

This chain links TRBV2 with TRBJ2-5; TRBD2 aligns across 10 bases. Germline values: CDR1 SNHLY, CDR2 FYNNEI. There are 15 residues in the CDR3. V lost 3 bases to trimming and J lost 5 bases; unmatched junction nucleotides: 6. The CDR3 loop is CASSEGLAGVETQYF. The CDR3 DNA reads TGTGCCAGCAGTGAGGGTCTAGCGGGAGTCGAGACCCAGTACTTC.

V gene TRBV4-1 combines with J gene TRBJ2-7; D remains unclear. Germline loops: CDR1 MGHRA, CDR2 YSYEKL. This CDR3 has 16 residues. The V end lost 1 base, the J end lost 3 bases, and 16 bases lay between the germline ends. Here the CDR3 reads CASSQGVSLPDYEQYF. The CDR3 DNA follows: TGCGCCAGCAGCCAAGGAGTCAGTCTACCCGACTACGAGCAGTACTTC.

A single count supports this clone. The CDR3: CASSQVSGLKFGANVLTF. The CDR3 DNA reads as TGCGCCAGCAGCCAAGTTTCGGGACTAAAATTTGGGGCCAACGTCCTGACTTTC. The chain employs TRBV4-1 and TRBJ2-6; 7 positions match TRBD2. Trimming cost V 1 base and J 3 bases; bases outside gene matches: 9. CDR3 length: 18 residues. Germline V gene lookup returns CDR1 MGHRA and CDR2 YSYEKL.

The chain has TRBV29-1 and TRBJ1-2, with TRBD1 matching 11 bases. V lost 1 base to trimming and J lost 5 bases; unmatched junction nucleotides: 6. Germline-derived CDR1 and CDR2 are SQVTM and ANQGSEA. The length of the CDR3 is 15 residues. DNA of the CDR3: TGCAGCGTTGAAGGAGGGACAGGGGGTGGGTATGGCTACACCTTC. Its protein product is CSVEGGTGGGYGYTF.

Here the CDR3 reads CASSPGVGLEYEQYF. CDR3 nucleotide sequence: TGTGCCAGCAGCCCAGGGGTGGGCCTCGAGTACGAGCAGTACTTC. The chain links TRBV28 to TRBJ2-7; D may be TRBD1 (6 bases). The CDR3 totals 15 residues. Germline values: CDR1 MDHEN, CDR2 SYDVKM. V shed 6 bases and J shed 4 bases, with 19 bases lying between them.

The chain couples TRBV19 to TRBJ2-7, with 8 bases identical to TRBD2. With 4 bases clipped from V and 0 bases from J, the junction kept 5 bases outside the gene matches. Germline-derived CDR1 and CDR2 are LNHDA and SQIVND (reference sequence). This CDR3 comprises 15 residues. CDR3 bases: TGTGCCAGTAGTAGTTCCGGGACTAGCTCCTACGAGCAGTACTTC. This translates into CASSSSGTSSYEQYF. Together with reference TRBV19 and TRBJ2-7, the CDR3 gives the full variable domain: DGGITQSPKYLFRKEGQNVTLSCEQNLNHDAMYWYRQDPGQGLRLIYYSQIVNDFQKGDIAEGYSVSREKKESFPLTVTSAQKNPTAFYLCASSSSGTSSYEQYFGPGTRLTVT.

The V gene is TRBV10-2, the J gene TRBJ2-7; a weak D match, TRBD1 (5 bases). This CDR3 has 14 residues. Germline CDR1 is WSHSY and CDR2 is SAAADI. Between the trimmed V and J ends, which lost 3 bases and 2 bases, there was a span of 11 bases. The CDR3 is CASSDKGVPYEQYF. As DNA, the CDR3 is TGCGCCAGCAGTGATAAAGGGGTCCCCTACGAGCAGTACTTC.

The rearrangement links TRBV11-2 to TRBJ2-1; maybe TRBD2 (5 bases). The CDR3 totals 16 residues. The germline gives CDR1 SGHAT, CDR2 FQNNGV. The V end was cut by 0 bases, the J end by 0 bases, with 9 bases between. The CDR3 DNA is TGTGCCAGCAGCTTAGATACAGCGGCCTCCTACAATGAGCAGTTCTTC. Translation: CASSLDTAASYNEQFF.

The J gene is TRBJ2-5, the V gene TRBV2; 8 bases align to TRBD2. The CDR3 covers 16 residues. Germline-derived CDR1 and CDR2 are SNHLY and FYNNEI. V gave up 5 bases and J gave up 1 base; unmatched junction bases: 9. The CDR3 loop is CASSTLAGTLQETQYF. In DNA, the CDR3 is TGTGCCAGCAGTACATTAGCGGGGACCCTCCAAGAGACCCAGTACTTC.

V gene TRBV5-6 combines with J gene TRBJ2-2; a possible D gene is TRBD1 (5 bases). The CDR3 loop spans 15 amino acids. Germline CDR1 reads SGHDT; CDR2 reads YYEEEE. Trimming stripped 2 bases from V and 4 bases from J, with 12 bases between. The CDR3 is CASSFGQGGTGELFF. CDR3 coding DNA: TGTGCCAGCAGCTTTGGGCAGGGTGGCACCGGGGAGCTGTTTTTT.

The rearrangement links TRBV6-5 to TRBJ2-4; D uncertain. V was clipped by 7 bases and J by 5 bases, with 6 bases between them. The CDR3 is 11 residues long. Germline values: CDR1 MNHEY, CDR2 SVGAGI. CDR3 in amino acids: CASTFQNIQYF. CDR3 DNA: TGTGCCAGCACCTTCCAAAACATTCAGTACTTC.

This chain connects TRBV9 to TRBJ2-1; D perhaps matches TRBD2 (6 bases). Trimming took off 3 bases at V and 4 bases at J, with 14 bases between the two ends. There are 15 residues in the CDR3. Per the germline V gene, CDR1 is SGDLS and CDR2 is YYNGEE. The CDR3 DNA sequence: TGTGCCAGCAGCGACGGCGGGGCCTTTTACAATGAGCAGTTCTTC. Its translation: CASSDGGAFYNEQFF. Supplemented by reference TRBV9 and TRBJ2-1, the full variable domain reads DSGVTQTPKHLITATGQRVTLRCSPRSGDLSVYWYQQSLDQGLQFLIQYYNGEERAKGNILERFSAQQFPDLHSELNLSSLELGDSALYFCASSDGGAFYNEQFFGPGTRLTVL.

V usage is TRBV20-1 and J usage is TRBJ1-1; D gene uncertain. V shed 6 bases and J shed 9 bases, with 11 bases lying between them. The CDR3 is 10 amino acids. Germline V lookup: CDR1 DFQATT, CDR2 SNEGSKA (reference sequence). The CDR3 nucleotides are TGCAGTGCGTGGCCCTGGCAAGCTTTCTTT. Translation: CSAWPWQAFF.

Details on this clone: Distinct nucleotide sequences in the sample also encode this CDR3. The genes are TRBV13 and TRBJ2-2; D ambiguous. Trimming left V 1 base short and J 6 bases short, with 6 bases between. The germline V gene has CDR1 PRHDT and CDR2 FYEKMQ (reference sequence). CDR3 length: 13 residues. The CDR3 sequence is CASSLVGSGELFF. The CDR3 DNA reads TGTGCCAGCAGCTTAGTAGGGTCCGGGGAGCTGTTTTTT. Supplemented by reference TRBV13 and TRBJ2-2, the full variable domain reads AAGVIQSPRHLIKEKRETATLKCYPIPRHDTVYWYQQGPGQDPQFLISFYEKMQSDKGSIPDRFSAQQFSDYHSELNMSSLELGDSALYFCASSLVGSGELFFGEGSRLTVL.

With respect to this clone: Other DNA sequences in this sample translate to the same CDR3. The chain recombines TRBV27 with TRBJ1-2; possibly TRBD1 for D (5 bases). CDR1 MNHEY and CDR2 SMNVEV come from the germline V gene (reference sequence). V lost 0 bases, J lost 4 bases, and 9 bases lay in between. The CDR3 loop spans 14 amino acids. CDR3 sequence reads: CASSLSGGGYGYTF. The DNA of the CDR3 is TGTGCCAGCAGTTTATCGGGGGGTGGCTATGGCTACACCTTC.

This clone has at least ten counts. The chain has TRBV27 and TRBJ2-5; 8 positions agree with TRBD1. V trimming: 5 bases; J trimming: 7 bases; junction bases outside the gene matches: 3. This CDR3 spans 12 amino acids. The germline gives CDR1 MNHEY, CDR2 SMNVEV (reference sequence). CDR3 in amino acids: CASSPDRGTQYF. CDR3 nucleotide sequence: TGTGCCAGCAGTCCCGACAGGGGGACCCAGTACTTC.

The V call is TRBV5-5, the J call TRBJ1-2; D is unclear. Looked up from germline, CDR1 is SGHKS and CDR2 is YYEKEE (reference sequence). V lost 4 bases, J lost 11 bases, and 12 bases lay in between. The CDR3 has 11 amino acids. The CDR3 region is CASSTSLVYTF. Written as DNA, the CDR3 is TGTGCCAGCAGCACCTCCTTGGTGTACACCTTC.

V gene TRBV6-6 combines with J gene TRBJ1-1; 12 bases match TRBD1. V shed 8 bases, J shed 5 bases, and the junction held 6 bases outside the gene matches. This CDR3 has 14 residues. Looked up from germline, CDR1 is MNHNY and CDR2 is SVGAGI (reference sequence). The CDR3 region is CASGDRGRRTEAFF. DNA for the CDR3: TGTGCCAGCGGGGACAGGGGGCGGCGGACTGAAGCTTTCTTT.

The V and J genes are TRBV27 and TRBJ1-2; D is unresolved. Per the germline V gene, CDR1 is MNHEY and CDR2 is SMNVEV (reference sequence). V was shortened by 3 bases and J by 2 bases, with 7 bases between the two germline ends. The CDR3 is made up of 13 amino acids. The CDR3 protein is CASSFRRNYGYTF. DNA for the CDR3: TGTGCCAGCAGTTTCCGGCGGAACTATGGCTACACCTTC.

The V gene is TRBV14, the J gene TRBJ1-2; 7 nucleotides agree with TRBD1. V was pared by 1 base and J by 3 bases, with 2 bases of the junction left unmatched. There are 14 residues in the CDR3. CDR1 and CDR2 (germline): SGHDN, FVKESK. CDR3 residues: CASSQAGQDYGYTF. The CDR3, as DNA: TGTGCCAGCAGCCAAGCAGGACAGGACTATGGCTACACCTTC.

The V gene is TRBV10-2, the J gene TRBJ2-5; maybe TRBD1 (6 bases). CDR1 is WSHSY, CDR2 SAAADI, per germline. V lost 2 bases and J lost 2, with 6 bases in between. The length of the CDR3 is 13 residues. CDR3 region: CASSEGQQETQYF. DNA of the CDR3: TGCGCCAGCAGTGAGGGACAGCAAGAGACCCAGTACTTC.

The J gene is TRBJ2-5, the V gene TRBV9; TRBD2 matches at 7 bases. Germline trimming cut 2 bases from V and 2 bases from J; bases unmatched to any gene: 6. The CDR3 runs to 15 residues. Germline CDR1 is SGDLS and CDR2 is YYNGEE. The CDR3 here is CASSVSGLLQETQYF. As DNA, the CDR3 is TGTGCCAGCAGCGTTAGCGGGCTTTTACAAGAGACCCAGTACTTC.

This clone was found once. The chain combines TRBV4-1 with TRBJ2-1; 9 nucleotides match TRBD2. This CDR3 contains 17 residues. CDR1 and CDR2 from the germline V gene are MGHRA and YSYEKL. The junction had 6 bases not matched to a gene; V was cut back by 0 bases and J by 3 bases. The CDR3 protein is CASSQEGLAGIYNEQFF. The CDR3 DNA is TGCGCCAGCAGCCAAGAAGGGCTAGCGGGAATCTACAATGAGCAGTTCTTC.

This chain connects TRBV11-1 to TRBJ1-1; TRBD1 is a possible D gene (5 bases). Germline loops: CDR1 SGHAT, CDR2 FQDESV (reference sequence). The CDR3 spans 14 residues. V was clipped by 2 bases and J by 1 base, with 8 bases between them. DNA for the CDR3: TGTGCCAGCAGCTTATCAGGGTGGAACACTGAAGCTTTCTTT. It codes for CASSLSGWNTEAFF.

This chain joins TRBV27 and TRBJ2-2, with TRBD1 matching 12 bases. This CDR3 spans 16 amino acids. V shed 5 bases and J 7 bases; nucleotides not matched to a gene: 8. CDR1 and CDR2 from the germline V gene are MNHEY and SMNVEV (reference sequence). DNA for the CDR3: TGTGCCAGCAGTCCCGGGACAGGGGGCAGGGGCGGGGAGCTGTTTTTT. It yields the protein CASSPGTGGRGGELFF.